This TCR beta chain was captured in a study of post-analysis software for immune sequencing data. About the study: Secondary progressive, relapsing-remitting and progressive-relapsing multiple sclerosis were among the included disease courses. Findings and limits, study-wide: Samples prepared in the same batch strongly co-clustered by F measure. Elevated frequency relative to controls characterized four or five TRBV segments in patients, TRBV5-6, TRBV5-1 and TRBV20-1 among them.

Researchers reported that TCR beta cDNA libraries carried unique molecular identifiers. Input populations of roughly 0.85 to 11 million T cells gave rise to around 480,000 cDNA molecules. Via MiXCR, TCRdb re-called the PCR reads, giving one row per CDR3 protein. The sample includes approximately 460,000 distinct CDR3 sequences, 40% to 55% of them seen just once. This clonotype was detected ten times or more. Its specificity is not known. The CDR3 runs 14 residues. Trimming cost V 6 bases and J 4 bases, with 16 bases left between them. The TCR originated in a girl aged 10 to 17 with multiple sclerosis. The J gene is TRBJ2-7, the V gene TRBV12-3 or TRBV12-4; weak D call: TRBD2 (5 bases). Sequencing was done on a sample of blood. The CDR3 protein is CASRPDGEEYEQYF. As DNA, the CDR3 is TGTGCCAGCAGACCCGACGGGGAAGAGTACGAGCAGTACTTC.